Detailed here is one T cell receptor (beta chain). Measured with immunoSEQ multiplex PCR; TCRdb has only the in-frame clones, and not every one. The data show about 1,900 clones, approximately 15% seen once. Germline values: CDR1 SGDLS, CDR2 YYNGEE. Trimming left V 2 bases short and J 4 bases short, with 19 bases between. CDR3 length: 16 amino acids. This entry comes from a study of T cells in localized non-small cell lung cancer. The sample in question was normal lung tissue next to the tumor, obtained before any cancer treatment. This chain links TRBV9 with TRBJ2-7; D uncertain. The receptor was isolated from a man between 40 and 70 years old with stage II squamous cell lung carcinoma. The DNA of the CDR3 is TGTGCCAGCAGCGTGAGCGCCCGGACCCCACCGTACGAGCAGTACTTC. Encoded protein: CASSVSARTPPYEQYF.